One and the same sample provided the 12 T cell receptor beta chains below, sequenced in a study of T cell responses to AZD1222 COVID-19 vaccine. Here immunoSEQ multiplex PCR was the method, and the copy in TCRdb shows in-frame clones only, minus some. The sample has some 120,000 clones; about 89% are singletons. The source material was peripheral blood, sampled on day 0 of AZD1222 vaccination. The source of these receptors is an adult in good health.

On this clone: Its ends do not fully match the called genes, so a read error is possible. The chain combines TRBV7-7 with TRBJ2-1; 12 bases align to TRBD2. Germline V gene sequence: CDR1 SSHAT, CDR2 FNYEAQ (reference sequence). The CDR3 runs to 15 residues. CDR3 bases: TGTGCTAGCAGCCTCGGACTAGCGGGGTCTAATGAGCAGTTCTTC. As protein: CASSLGLAGSNEQFF.

The chain employs TRBV10-3 and TRBJ1-1; D may be TRBD1 (6 bases). The V and J ends lost 6 bases and 6 bases respectively, with 11 bases between them. The CDR3 has 12 residues. Germline V gives CDR1 ENHRY, CDR2 SYGVKD. The CDR3 protein is CAIRAQGPEAFF. The CDR3 bases are TGTGCCATCAGGGCACAGGGCCCTGAAGCTTTCTTT.

The chain uses TRBV6-5 and TRBJ2-7; 7 bases align to TRBD1. The germline V gene encodes CDR1 MNHEY and CDR2 SVGAGI. CDR3 length: 13 residues. After removal of 10 bases from V and 4 bases from J, the junction contained 10 bases not matched to a gene. This CDR3 reads CAISKGAGYEQYF. In nucleotides, the CDR3 is TGTGCCATCAGCAAGGGGGCCGGGTACGAGCAGTACTTC.

This chain uses TRBV3-1 (or the pseudogene TRBV3-2) with TRBJ1-5; tentatively, D is TRBD1 (6 bases). V lost 8 bases and J lost 2, with 10 bases in between. The CDR3 loop spans 13 amino acids. The germline gives CDR1 LGHDT, CDR2 YNNKEL (reference sequence). The chain's CDR3 is CASGGRGNQPQHF. DNA for the CDR3: TGTGCCAGCGGGGGCAGGGGCAATCAGCCCCAGCATTTT.

The chain couples TRBV28 to TRBJ2-7, with D unresolved. The CDR3 runs 12 residues. V lost 1 base to trimming and J lost 1 base, with 2 bases between them. The germline V gene encodes CDR1 MDHEN and CDR2 SYDVKM. The CDR3, as DNA: TGTGCCAGCAGTTTATCTTCCTACGAGCAGTACTTC. The encoded protein is CASSLSSYEQYF.

This clone appeared a single time. The rearrangement uses TRBV4-3 and TRBJ2-3, with D perhaps matching TRBD1 or TRBD2 (5 bases each). The CDR3 is 19 amino acids. Trimming removed 1 base from V and 2 bases from J, with 22 bases in between. Germline V lookup: CDR1 LGHNA, CDR2 YSLEER. The CDR3 protein is CASSQGRQSRGGITDTQYF. DNA of the CDR3: TGCGCCAGCAGCCAAGGAAGACAGTCCCGGGGTGGGATCACAGATACGCAGTATTTT.

The rearrangement uses TRBV28 and TRBJ1-4; 8 nucleotides line up with TRBD1. The CDR3 runs to 13 residues. Germline assignment: CDR1 MDHEN and CDR2 SYDVKM. With 3 bases clipped from V and 13 bases from J, the junction kept 7 bases outside the gene matches. The CDR3 loop reads CASSLQGAVGLFF. As DNA, the CDR3 is TGTGCCAGCAGTTTGCAGGGGGCGGTAGGACTGTTTTTT. Full variable domain (remainder filled in from reference TRBV28 and TRBJ1-4): DVKVTQSSRYLVKRTGEKVFLECVQDMDHENMFWYRQDPGLGLRLIYFSYDVKMKEKGDIPEGYSVSREKKERFSLILESASTNQTSMYLCASSLQGAVGLFFGSGTQLSVL.

CDR3 residues: CASSHPAGGTGNEQFF. CDR3 coding DNA: TGTGCCAGCAGCCACCCAGCGGGAGGGACGGGCAATGAGCAGTTCTTC. The chain uses TRBV3-1 (or the pseudogene TRBV3-2) and TRBJ2-1; TRBD2 matches 10 bases. The CDR3 sequence is 16 residues long. In germline, CDR1 is LGHDT, CDR2 YNNKEL (reference sequence). V lost 3 bases to trimming and J lost 6 bases; unmatched junction nucleotides: 8.

This chain uses TRBV3-1 (or the pseudogene TRBV3-2) with TRBJ2-7, with D perhaps TRBD2 (5 bases). Germline-derived CDR1 and CDR2 are LGHDT and YNNKEL (reference sequence). The CDR3 totals 15 residues. Trimming pared 2 bases from V and 6 bases from J, leaving 17 bases between. CDR3 DNA sequence: TGTGCCAGCAGCCAACGGCGCCCCCGGGGTACCGAGCAGTACTTC. Translating it yields CASSQRRPRGTEQYF.

The J gene is TRBJ1-1, the V gene TRBV2, with D perhaps matching TRBD1 (5 bases). Germline V gene sequence: CDR1 SNHLY, CDR2 FYNNEI. This CDR3 has 14 residues. Trimming took 4 bases from V and 0 from J, leaving 9 bases between them. CDR3 in amino acids: CASSVQGMNTEAFF. In DNA form, the CDR3 reads TGTGCCAGCAGTGTGCAGGGTATGAACACTGAAGCTTTCTTT. Looking up the rest from reference TRBV2 and TRBJ1-1 gives the full variable domain: EPEVTQTPSHQVTQMGQEVILRCVPISNHLYFYWYRQILGQKVEFLVSFYNNEISEKSEIFDDQFSVERPDGSNFTLKIRSTKLEDSAMYFCASSVQGMNTEAFFGQGTRLTVV.

This rearrangement joins TRBV7-8 to TRBJ2-5; 9 nucleotides match TRBD1. This CDR3 region has 15 residues. Trimming took 5 bases from V and 5 from J; bases not matched to a gene: 9. CDR1 SGHVS and CDR2 FQNEAQ come from the germline V gene. In nucleotides, the CDR3 is TGTGCCAGCAGCCCCGTACGGGACAGGGCGGAGACCCAGTACTTC. This translates into CASSPVRDRAETQYF.

V usage is TRBV5-1 and J usage is TRBJ2-1, with TRBD2 identical over 10 bases. The CDR3 length is 13 residues. V dropped 0 bases and J dropped 15; count of bases not matched to a gene: 6. CDR1 is SGHRS and CDR2 is YFSETQ in the germline V gene. CDR3 nucleotide sequence: TGCGCCAGCAGCTTGGATCTAGCGGGAGTGGGGTTCTTC. Translated: CASSLDLAGVGFF.